This T cell receptor (beta chain) came from a study of T cell changes during pregnancy in multiple sclerosis. Produced via immunoSEQ multiplex PCR; TCRdb's table is partial and in-frame only. Of more than 65,000 clones listed, approximately 89% were seen once; the top ten hold roughly 2.5%. The sequence derives from a female donor with multiple sclerosis, enrolled in a pregnancy study. The sequencing here drew on peripheral blood, taken in the first trimester of pregnancy.

CDR3 nucleotides: TGTGCCATCAGTGGGGAGACAGGGGTGTGGTTCTTC. Its protein is CAISGETGVWFF. V gene TRBV10-3 combines with J gene TRBJ2-1; 8 bases are a match to TRBD1. The CDR3 is 12 amino acids. The germline V gene encodes CDR1 ENHRY and CDR2 SYGVKD. V dropped 4 bases and J dropped 15; count of bases not matched to a gene: 8.